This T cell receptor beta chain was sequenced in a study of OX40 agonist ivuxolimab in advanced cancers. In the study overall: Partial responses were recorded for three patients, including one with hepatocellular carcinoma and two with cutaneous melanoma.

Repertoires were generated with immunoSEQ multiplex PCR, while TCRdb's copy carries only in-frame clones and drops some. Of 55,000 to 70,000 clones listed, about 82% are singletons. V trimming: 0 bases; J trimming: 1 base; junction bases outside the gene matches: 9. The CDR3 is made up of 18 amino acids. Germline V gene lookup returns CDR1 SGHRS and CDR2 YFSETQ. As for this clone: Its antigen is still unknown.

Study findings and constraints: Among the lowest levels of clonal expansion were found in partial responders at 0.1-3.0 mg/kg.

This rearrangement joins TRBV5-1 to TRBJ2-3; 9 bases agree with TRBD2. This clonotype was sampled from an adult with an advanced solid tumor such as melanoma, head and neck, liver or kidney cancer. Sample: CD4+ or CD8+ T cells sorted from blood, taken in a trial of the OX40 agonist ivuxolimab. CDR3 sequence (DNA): TGCGCCAGCAGCTTGGATGCGGGGGGGCGACGGGGCACAGATACGCAGTATTTT. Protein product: CASSLDAGGRRGTDTQYF.